The 6 T cell receptor beta chains presented below share a single source sample, sequenced in a study of OX40 agonist ivuxolimab in advanced cancers. Assay used: immunoSEQ multiplex PCR; TCRdb lists only in-frame clones, some missing. This table has tens of thousands of clones, around 82% appearing once. The material was CD4+ or CD8+ T cells sorted from blood, obtained in a trial of the OX40 agonist ivuxolimab. The receptor source for this set is an adult with an advanced solid tumor such as melanoma, head and neck, liver or kidney cancer.

The V gene is TRBV28, the J gene TRBJ1-5; 10 positions agree with TRBD1. Germline assignment: CDR1 MDHEN and CDR2 SYDVKM. V was clipped by 6 bases and J by 1 base; unmatched bases: 6. This CDR3 contains 16 residues. The CDR3: CASRGDRGRSNQPQHF. The CDR3, as DNA: TGTGCCAGCAGGGGGGACAGGGGTAGAAGCAATCAGCCCCAGCATTTT.

In this sample, this clone turned up a few times. DNA of the CDR3: TGTGCCAGCAGCCAAATTAGCGGGAAGAACACCGGGGAGCTGTTTTTT. Translation: CASSQISGKNTGELFF. V is TRBV11-2 and J is TRBJ2-2; 8 nucleotides match TRBD2. The germline gives CDR1 SGHAT, CDR2 FQNNGV. Trimming removed 5 bases from V and 1 base from J; junction bases left unmatched: 6. The CDR3 sequence is 16 residues long.

The rearrangement uses TRBV18 and TRBJ1-2; D remains unclear. CDR3 size: 12 residues. Per the germline V gene, CDR1 is KGHSH and CDR2 is LQKENI. V lost 3 bases to trimming and J lost 4 bases, with 6 bases between them. The CDR3 bases are TGTGCCAGCTCACCGGTCAGCTATGGCTACACCTTC. Protein product: CASSPVSYGYTF.

The chain employs TRBV11-2 and TRBJ2-7, with 8 bases aligning to TRBD1. CDR1 and CDR2 from the germline V gene are SGHAT and FQNNGV. Germline trimming cut 5 bases from V and 6 bases from J; bases unmatched to any gene: 9. CDR3 size: 14 residues. The DNA for the CDR3 is TGTGCCAGCAGCCCGAGGGACAGGATACGCGAGCAGTACTTC. Protein sequence: CASSPRDRIREQYF. The variable domain in full, completed from reference TRBV11-2 and TRBJ2-7, reads EAGVAQSPRYKIIEKRQSVAFWCNPISGHATLYWYQQILGQGPKLLIQFQNNGVVDDSQLPKDRFSAERLKGVDSTLKIQPAKLEDSAVYLCASSPRDRIREQYFGPGTRLTVT.

This rearrangement joins TRBV7-2 to TRBJ1-3; D gene unclear. V was cut by 5 bases and J by 0 bases, with 8 bases left in between. CDR3 size: 14 residues. The germline V gene encodes CDR1 SGHTA and CDR2 FQGNSA. The CDR3 DNA reads TGTGCCAGCAGCCGTTCGAACTCTGGAAACACCATATATTTT. It encodes CASSRSNSGNTIYF.

The chain uses TRBV4-1 and TRBJ2-7; D call uncertain. CDR1 is MGHRA and CDR2 is YSYEKL in the germline V gene. The CDR3 runs to 14 residues. Between the trimmed V and J ends, which lost 1 base and 7 bases, there was a span of 14 bases. CDR3 sequence reads: CASSQVFLLREQYF. In nucleotides, the CDR3 is TGCGCCAGCAGCCAAGTGTTCCTACTGCGTGAGCAGTACTTC.